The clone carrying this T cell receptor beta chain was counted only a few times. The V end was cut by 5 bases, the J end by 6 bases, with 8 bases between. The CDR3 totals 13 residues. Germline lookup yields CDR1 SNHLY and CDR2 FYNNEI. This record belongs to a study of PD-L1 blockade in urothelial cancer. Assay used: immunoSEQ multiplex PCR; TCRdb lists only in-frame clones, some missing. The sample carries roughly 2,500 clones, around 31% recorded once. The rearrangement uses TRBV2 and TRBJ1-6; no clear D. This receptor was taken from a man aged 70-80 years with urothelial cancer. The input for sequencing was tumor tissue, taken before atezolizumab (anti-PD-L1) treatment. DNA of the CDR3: TGTGCCAGCAGTCCAGATCCTAATTCACCCCTCCACTTT. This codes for CASSPDPNSPLHF.